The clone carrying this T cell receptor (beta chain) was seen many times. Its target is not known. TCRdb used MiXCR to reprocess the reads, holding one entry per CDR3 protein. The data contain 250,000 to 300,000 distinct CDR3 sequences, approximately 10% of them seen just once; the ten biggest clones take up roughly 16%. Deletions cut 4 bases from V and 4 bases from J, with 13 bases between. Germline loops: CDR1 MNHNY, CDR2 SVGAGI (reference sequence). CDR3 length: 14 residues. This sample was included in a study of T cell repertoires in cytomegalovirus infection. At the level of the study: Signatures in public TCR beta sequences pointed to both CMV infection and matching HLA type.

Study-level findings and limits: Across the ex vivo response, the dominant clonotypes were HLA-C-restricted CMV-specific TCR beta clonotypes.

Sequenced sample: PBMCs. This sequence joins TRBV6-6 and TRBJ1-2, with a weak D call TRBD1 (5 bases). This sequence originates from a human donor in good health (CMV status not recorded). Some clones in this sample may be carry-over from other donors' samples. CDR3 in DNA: TGTGCCAGCAGTTCGGGACGGGTCTCCTATGGCTACACCTTC. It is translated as CASSSGRVSYGYTF.